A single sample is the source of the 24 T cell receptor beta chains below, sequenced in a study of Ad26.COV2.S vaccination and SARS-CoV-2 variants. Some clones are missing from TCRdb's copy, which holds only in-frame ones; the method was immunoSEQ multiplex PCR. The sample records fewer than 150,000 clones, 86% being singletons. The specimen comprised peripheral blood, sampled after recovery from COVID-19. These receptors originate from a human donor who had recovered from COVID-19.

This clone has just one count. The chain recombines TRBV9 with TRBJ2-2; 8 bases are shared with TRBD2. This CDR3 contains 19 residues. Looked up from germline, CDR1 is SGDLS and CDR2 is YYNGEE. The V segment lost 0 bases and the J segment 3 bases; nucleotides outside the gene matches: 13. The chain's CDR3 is CASSVGRIRGLGDTGELFF. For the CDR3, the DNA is TGTGCCAGCAGCGTAGGTAGGATTCGGGGACTAGGGGACACCGGGGAGCTGTTTTTT.

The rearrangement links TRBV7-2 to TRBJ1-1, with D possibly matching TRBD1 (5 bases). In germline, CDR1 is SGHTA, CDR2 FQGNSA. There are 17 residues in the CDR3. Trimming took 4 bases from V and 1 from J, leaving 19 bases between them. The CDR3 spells CASSSLPLGPQNTEAFF. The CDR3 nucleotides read TGTGCCAGCAGCTCGCTCCCCCTGGGGCCGCAGAACACTGAAGCTTTCTTT.

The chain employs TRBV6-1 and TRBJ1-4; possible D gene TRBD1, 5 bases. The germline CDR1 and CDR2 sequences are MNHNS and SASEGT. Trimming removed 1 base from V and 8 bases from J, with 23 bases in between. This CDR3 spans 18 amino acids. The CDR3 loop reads CASSEVGASGRMGEKLFF. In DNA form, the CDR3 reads TGTGCCAGCAGTGAAGTAGGGGCGTCGGGGAGGATGGGGGAAAAACTGTTTTTT.

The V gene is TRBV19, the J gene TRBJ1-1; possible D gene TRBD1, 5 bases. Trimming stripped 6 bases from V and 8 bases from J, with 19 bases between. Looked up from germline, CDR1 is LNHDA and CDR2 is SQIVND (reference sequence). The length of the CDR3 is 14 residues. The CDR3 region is CASSLQVSTAEAFF. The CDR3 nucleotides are TGTGCCAGTAGCCTACAGGTCTCCACCGCGGAAGCTTTCTTT.

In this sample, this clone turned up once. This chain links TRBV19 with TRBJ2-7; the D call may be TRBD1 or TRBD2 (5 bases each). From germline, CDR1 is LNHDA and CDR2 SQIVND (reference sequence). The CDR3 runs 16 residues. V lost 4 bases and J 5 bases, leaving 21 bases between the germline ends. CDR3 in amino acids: CASSNPRGALRNEQYF. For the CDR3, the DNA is TGTGCCAGTAGTAACCCTAGGGGAGCCCTGAGGAACGAGCAGTACTTC.

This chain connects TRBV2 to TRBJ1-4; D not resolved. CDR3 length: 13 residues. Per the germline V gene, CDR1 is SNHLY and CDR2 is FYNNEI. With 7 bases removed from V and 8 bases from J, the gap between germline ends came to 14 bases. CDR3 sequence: CASTGQRWEKLFF. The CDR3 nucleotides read TGTGCCAGCACTGGGCAGAGGTGGGAAAAACTGTTTTTT. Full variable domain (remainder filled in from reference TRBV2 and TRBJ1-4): EPEVTQTPSHQVTQMGQEVILRCVPISNHLYFYWYRQILGQKVEFLVSFYNNEISEKSEIFDDQFSVERPDGSNFTLKIRSTKLEDSAMYFCASTGQRWEKLFFGSGTQLSVL.

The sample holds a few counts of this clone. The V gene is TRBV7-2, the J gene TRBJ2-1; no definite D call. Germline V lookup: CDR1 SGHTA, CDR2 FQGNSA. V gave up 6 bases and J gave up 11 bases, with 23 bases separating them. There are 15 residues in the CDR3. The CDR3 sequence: CASSYAPPTGEKQFF. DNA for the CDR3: TGTGCCAGCAGTTACGCTCCACCCACTGGGGAAAAGCAGTTCTTC. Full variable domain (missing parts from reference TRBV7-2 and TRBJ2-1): GAGVSQSPSNKVTEKGKDVELRCDPISGHTALYWYRQSLGQGLEFLIYFQGNSAPDKSGLPSDRFSAERTGGSVSTLTIQRTQQEDSAVYLCASSYAPPTGEKQFFGPGTRLTVL.

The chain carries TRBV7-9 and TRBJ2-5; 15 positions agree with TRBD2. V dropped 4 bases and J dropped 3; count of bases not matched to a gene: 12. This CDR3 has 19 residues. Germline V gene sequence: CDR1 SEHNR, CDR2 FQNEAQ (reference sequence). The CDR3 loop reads CASSWIPGLAGGQKETQYF. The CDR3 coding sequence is TGTGCCAGCAGCTGGATACCGGGACTAGCGGGGGGACAAAAAGAGACCCAGTACTTC.

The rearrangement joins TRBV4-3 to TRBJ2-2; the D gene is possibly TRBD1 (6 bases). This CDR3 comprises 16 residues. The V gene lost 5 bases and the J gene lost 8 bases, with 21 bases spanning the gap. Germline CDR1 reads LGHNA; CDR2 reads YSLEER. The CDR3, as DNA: TGCGCCAGCAGCGCAACCGACGACAGGCCCTTTGGGGAGCTGTTTTTT. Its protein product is CASSATDDRPFGELFF.

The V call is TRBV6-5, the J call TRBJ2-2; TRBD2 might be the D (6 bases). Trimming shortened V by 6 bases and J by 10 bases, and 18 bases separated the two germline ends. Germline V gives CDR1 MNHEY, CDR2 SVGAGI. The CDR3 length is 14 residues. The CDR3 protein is CASSRPIGTLELFF. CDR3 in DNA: TGTGCCAGCAGCAGACCAATTGGGACTCTGGAGCTGTTTTTT.

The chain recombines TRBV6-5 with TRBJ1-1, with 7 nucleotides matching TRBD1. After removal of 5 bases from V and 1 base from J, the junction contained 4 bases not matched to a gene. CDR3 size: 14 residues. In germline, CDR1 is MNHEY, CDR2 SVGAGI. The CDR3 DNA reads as TGTGCCAGCAGTAGGACAGGCGGGAACACTGAAGCTTTCTTT. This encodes CASSRTGGNTEAFF.

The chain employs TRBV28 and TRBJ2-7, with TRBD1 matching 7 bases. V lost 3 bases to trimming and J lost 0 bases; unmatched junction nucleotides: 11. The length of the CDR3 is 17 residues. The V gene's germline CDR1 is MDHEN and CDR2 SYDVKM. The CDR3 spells CASSFNGARGLSYEQYF. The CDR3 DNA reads TGTGCCAGCAGTTTTAACGGTGCAAGGGGGCTCTCCTACGAGCAGTACTTC.

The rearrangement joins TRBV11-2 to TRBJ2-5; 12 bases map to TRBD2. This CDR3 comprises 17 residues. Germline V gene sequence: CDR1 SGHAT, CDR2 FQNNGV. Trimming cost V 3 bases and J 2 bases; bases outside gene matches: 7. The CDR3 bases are TGTGCCAGCAGCTTCCTAGCTACTAGCGGGGGGCAAGAGACCCAGTACTTC. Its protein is CASSFLATSGGQETQYF.

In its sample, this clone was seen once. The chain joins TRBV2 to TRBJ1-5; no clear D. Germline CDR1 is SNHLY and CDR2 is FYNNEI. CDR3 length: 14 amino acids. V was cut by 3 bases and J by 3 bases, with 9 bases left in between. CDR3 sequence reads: CASSEERANQPQHF. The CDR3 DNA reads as TGTGCCAGCAGTGAGGAGAGAGCCAATCAGCCCCAGCATTTT.

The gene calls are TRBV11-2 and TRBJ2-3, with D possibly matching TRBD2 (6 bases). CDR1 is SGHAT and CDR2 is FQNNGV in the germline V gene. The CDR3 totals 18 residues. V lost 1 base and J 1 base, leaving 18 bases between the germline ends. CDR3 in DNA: TGTGCCAGCAGCTTAGGTTTTTCCAGCGGAGGGGGCACAGATACGCAGTATTTT. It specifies CASSLGFSSGGGTDTQYF.

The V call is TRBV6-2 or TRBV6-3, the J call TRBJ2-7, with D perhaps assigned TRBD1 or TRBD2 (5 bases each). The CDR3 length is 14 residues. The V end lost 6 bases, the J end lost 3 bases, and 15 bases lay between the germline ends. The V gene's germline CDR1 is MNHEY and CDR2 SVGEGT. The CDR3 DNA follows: TGTGCCAGCAGACCTCGGGGCACCTACTACGAGCAGTACTTC. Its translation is CASRPRGTYYEQYF.

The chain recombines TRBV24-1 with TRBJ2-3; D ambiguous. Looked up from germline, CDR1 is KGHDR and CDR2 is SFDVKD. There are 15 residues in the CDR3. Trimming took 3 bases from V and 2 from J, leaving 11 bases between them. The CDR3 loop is CATSDLDSNTDTQYF. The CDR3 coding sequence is TGTGCCACCAGTGATCTTGACTCAAACACAGATACGCAGTATTTT.

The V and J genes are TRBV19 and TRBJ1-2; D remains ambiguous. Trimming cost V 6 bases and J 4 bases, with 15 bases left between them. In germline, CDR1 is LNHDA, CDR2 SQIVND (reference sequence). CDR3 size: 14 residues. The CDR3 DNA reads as TGTGCCAGTAGCACCGGGGTCGAGAGCTATGGCTACACCTTC. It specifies CASSTGVESYGYTF.

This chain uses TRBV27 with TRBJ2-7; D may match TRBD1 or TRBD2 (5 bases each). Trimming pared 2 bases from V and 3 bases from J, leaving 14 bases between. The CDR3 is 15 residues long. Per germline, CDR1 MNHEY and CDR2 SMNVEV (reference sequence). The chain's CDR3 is CASSLRPGTNYEQYF. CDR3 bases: TGTGCCAGCAGTTTACGTCCAGGGACGAACTACGAGCAGTACTTC.

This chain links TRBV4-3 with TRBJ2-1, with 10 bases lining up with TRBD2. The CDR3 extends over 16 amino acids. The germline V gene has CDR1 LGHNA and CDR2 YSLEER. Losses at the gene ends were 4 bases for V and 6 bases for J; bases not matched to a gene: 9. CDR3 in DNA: TGCGCCAGCAGCCGGGAACGCAGCGGGGGGGCCAATGAGCAGTTCTTC. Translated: CASSRERSGGANEQFF.

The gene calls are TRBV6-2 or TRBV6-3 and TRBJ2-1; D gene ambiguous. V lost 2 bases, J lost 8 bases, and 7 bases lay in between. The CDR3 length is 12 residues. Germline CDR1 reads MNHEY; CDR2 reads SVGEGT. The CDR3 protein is CASSYGQHEQFF. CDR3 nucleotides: TGTGCCAGCAGTTACGGTCAGCATGAGCAGTTCTTC.

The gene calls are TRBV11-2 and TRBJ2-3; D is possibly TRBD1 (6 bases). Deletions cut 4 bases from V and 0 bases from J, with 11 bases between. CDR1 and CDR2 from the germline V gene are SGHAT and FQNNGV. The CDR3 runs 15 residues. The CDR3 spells CASSWGHSSTDTQYF. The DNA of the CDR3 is TGTGCCAGCAGCTGGGGGCATTCTAGCACAGATACGCAGTATTTT.

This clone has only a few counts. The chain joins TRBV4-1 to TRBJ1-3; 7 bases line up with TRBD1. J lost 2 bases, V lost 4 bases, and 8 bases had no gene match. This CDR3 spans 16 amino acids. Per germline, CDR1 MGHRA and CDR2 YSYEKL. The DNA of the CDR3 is TGCGCCAGCAGCCCGCGGGACAGAGCCCCTGGAAACACCATATATTTT. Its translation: CASSPRDRAPGNTIYF.

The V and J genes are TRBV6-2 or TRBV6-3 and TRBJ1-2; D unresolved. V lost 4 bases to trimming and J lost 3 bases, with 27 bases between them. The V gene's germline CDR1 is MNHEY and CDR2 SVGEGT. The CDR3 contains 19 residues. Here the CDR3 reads CASSSLGGQGSQIYYGYTF. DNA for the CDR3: TGTGCCAGCAGTTCGTTAGGCGGTCAAGGAAGTCAGATTTACTATGGCTACACCTTC.